This record covers a single T cell receptor beta chain. The J segment lost 7 bases and the V segment lost 3 bases, leaving 11 bases of the junction unmatched. Germline V CDR1 and CDR2: SGHTA, FQGNSA. This CDR3 comprises 18 residues. Each donor was healthy, and each was a bone marrow donor. This specimen belongs to a study of cytomegalovirus exposure and HLA in healthy donors. PCR primers comprised 60 Vbeta and 13 Jbeta primers. Profiling relied on immunoSEQ multiplex PCR, and the TCRdb table lists in-frame clones only, not all of them. The sample records about 150,000 clones, more than 75% being singletons.

The sequence derives from a man aged 25-40 years in good health and CMV-seropositive. The sequenced sample consisted of PBMCs. The V call is TRBV7-2, the J call TRBJ2-3; 15 bases match TRBD2. CDR3 in amino acids: CASSFLAPGLAGGNTQYF. The DNA of the CDR3 is TGTGCCAGCAGCTTTCTGGCACCGGGACTAGCGGGAGGTAATACGCAGTATTTT. The whole variable domain, filled in from reference TRBV7-2 and TRBJ2-3, reads GAGVSQSPSNKVTEKGKDVELRCDPISGHTALYWYRQSLGQGLEFLIYFQGNSAPDKSGLPSDRFSAERTGGSVSTLTIQRTQQEDSAVYLCASSFLAPGLAGGNTQYFGPGTRLTVL.